This TCR beta chain emerged from a study of blood T cell repertoires in COVID-19. The CDR3 runs to 14 residues. Trimming took off 3 bases at V and 5 bases at J, with 12 bases between the two ends. Germline V gene lookup returns CDR1 KGHDR and CDR2 SFDVKD. Method: immunoSEQ multiplex PCR; TCRdb's copy keeps in-frame clones and lacks some. The sample yields roughly 300,000 clones, roughly 85% seen once. V is TRBV24-1 and J is TRBJ2-5; a possible D gene is TRBD1 (5 bases). The source material was peripheral blood. The TCR originated in a human donor in a cohort sampled during active COVID-19. For the CDR3, the DNA is TGTGCCACCAGTGATACCAGGGAACGGGAGACCCAGTACTTC. As protein: CATSDTRERETQYF.